These 32 T cell receptor beta chains came from one sample sequenced in a study of blood T cell repertoires in COVID-19. Measured with immunoSEQ multiplex PCR; TCRdb has only the in-frame clones, and not every one. The sample gives 70,000 or so clones, about 86% of which show up once; about 4% is in the top ten. The sequenced sample consisted of peripheral blood. Receptors originate from a man aged 50-59 years with acute or convalescent COVID-19.

The chain recombines TRBV12-3 or TRBV12-4 with TRBJ1-2; 9 bases are shared with TRBD1. The V and J ends lost 6 bases and 6 bases, in that order; junction bases with no gene match: 5. This CDR3 contains 13 residues. CDR3 residues: CASSGTGSHGYTF. As DNA, the CDR3 is TGTGCCAGCAGCGGGACAGGGAGTCATGGCTACACCTTC.

This clone was counted only a few times. J is TRBJ1-2 and V is TRBV19; the match to TRBD1 covers 10 bases. This CDR3 contains 17 residues. Unmatched junction bases numbered 7, after V lost 1 base and J lost 2 bases. Germline V gene data show CDR1 as LNHDA and CDR2 as SQIVND (reference sequence). Here the CDR3 reads CASSIGGQGTHNYGYTF. CDR3 coding DNA: TGTGCCAGTAGTATAGGGGGACAGGGGACTCACAACTATGGCTACACCTTC.

The chain employs TRBV6-1 and TRBJ2-7; no clear D. The CDR3 is made up of 15 amino acids. V lost 0 bases, J lost 4 bases, and 13 bases lay in between. The germline gives CDR1 MNHNS, CDR2 SASEGT. The CDR3 spells CASSEAAGWMYEQYF. CDR3 coding DNA: TGTGCCAGCAGTGAAGCGGCAGGCTGGATGTACGAGCAGTACTTC.

The chain links TRBV9 to TRBJ1-2; D call uncertain. The CDR3 runs to 14 residues. V was cut by 0 bases and J by 10 bases, with 16 bases left in between. Germline V lookup: CDR1 SGDLS, CDR2 YYNGEE. As DNA, the CDR3 is TGTGCCAGCAGCGTAGTGCTTCGGCCAGAGGACTACACCTTC. Translating gives CASSVVLRPEDYTF.

The J gene is TRBJ2-3, the V gene TRBV2; D is ambiguous. The length of the CDR3 is 14 residues. The germline V and J ends were trimmed by 7 bases and 1 base, with 12 bases remaining between them. Germline assignment: CDR1 SNHLY and CDR2 FYNNEI. The CDR3 bases are TGTGCCAGCACTATCGGTCCTGGCACAGATACGCAGTATTTT. Translated: CASTIGPGTDTQYF.

The gene calls are TRBV15 and TRBJ1-4, with D maybe TRBD1 (6 bases). The germline gives CDR1 LNHNV, CDR2 YYDKDF (reference sequence). V shed 5 bases and J shed 7 bases, with 11 bases lying between them. The CDR3 loop spans 13 amino acids. CDR3 loop: CATSGGAAEKLFF. The CDR3 DNA sequence: TGTGCCACCAGCGGGGGGGCAGCTGAAAAACTGTTTTTT.

V gene TRBV18 combines with J gene TRBJ1-4, with 7 bases aligning to TRBD1. Trimming at V came to 3 bases and at J to 4 bases, leaving 14 bases not matched to a gene. In germline, CDR1 is KGHSH, CDR2 LQKENI. CDR3 length equals 18 residues. The CDR3 protein is CASSPFPPRTGRNEKLFF. CDR3 in DNA: TGTGCCAGCTCACCTTTCCCCCCGCGGACAGGACGTAATGAAAAACTGTTTTTT.

The V gene is TRBV14, the J gene TRBJ1-1; D unresolved. CDR1 and CDR2 from the germline V gene are SGHDN and FVKESK. The CDR3 runs 13 residues. Trimming removed 5 bases at V and 1 base at J, with 8 bases between. The CDR3 protein is CASSAYRNTEAFF. The CDR3 DNA sequence: TGTGCCAGCAGCGCGTACAGGAACACTGAAGCTTTCTTT.

This rearrangement joins TRBV5-4 to TRBJ2-2, with 8 nucleotides matching TRBD2. With 0 bases clipped from V and 6 bases from J, the junction kept 7 bases outside the gene matches. Germline V gives CDR1 SGHNT, CDR2 YYREEE (reference sequence). CDR3 size: 16 residues. CDR3 protein: CASSLAPSGRAGELFF. The CDR3 coding sequence is TGTGCCAGCAGCTTGGCTCCGAGCGGGAGAGCCGGGGAGCTGTTTTTT.

The rearrangement uses TRBV28 and TRBJ1-2, with D tentatively TRBD1 (5 bases). The CDR3 loop spans 11 amino acids. The V end was cut by 6 bases, the J end by 8 bases, with 10 bases between. The germline CDR1 and CDR2 sequences are MDHEN and SYDVKM. This chain's CDR3 is CASSGGWGYTF. DNA of the CDR3: TGTGCCAGCAGCGGGGGATGGGGCTACACCTTC.

V usage is TRBV28 and J usage is TRBJ2-7; a weak D match, TRBD2 (5 bases). The germline V gene encodes CDR1 MDHEN and CDR2 SYDVKM. The CDR3 length is 13 residues. V dropped 4 bases and J dropped 1 base, with 8 bases sitting between them. The CDR3 reads CASSSDFSYEQYF. DNA for the CDR3: TGTGCCAGCAGTTCGGACTTTTCCTACGAGCAGTACTTC.

The chain links TRBV28 to TRBJ2-5; 15 bases are shared with TRBD2. This CDR3 spans 16 amino acids. Germline trimming cut 6 bases from V and 5 bases from J; bases unmatched to any gene: 7. Per germline, CDR1 MDHEN and CDR2 SYDVKM. This CDR3 reads CASRRTSGRALETQYF. The DNA for the CDR3 is TGTGCCAGCAGACGGACTAGCGGGAGGGCATTGGAGACCCAGTACTTC.

This chain uses TRBV28 with TRBJ2-1, with 10 bases lining up with TRBD1. Germline V lookup: CDR1 MDHEN, CDR2 SYDVKM. The ends lost 4 bases at V and 6 bases at J; junction bases unmatched: 9. The CDR3 runs to 16 residues. Here the CDR3 DNA reads TGTGCCAGCAGTTCACCGTCCCGGACAGGGGGCAATGAGCAGTTCTTC. Translated, it gives CASSSPSRTGGNEQFF.

The chain uses TRBV4-2 and TRBJ2-1, with TRBD2 matching over 7 bases. CDR1 and CDR2 from the germline V gene are LGHNA and YNFKEQ. The CDR3 has 16 residues. V shed 0 bases, J shed 7 bases, and the junction held 9 bases outside the gene matches. The CDR3 reads CASSQEWAGALNEQFF. The CDR3 DNA reads as TGTGCCAGCAGCCAAGAATGGGCGGGAGCGCTAAATGAGCAGTTCTTC.

The V gene is TRBV10-2, the J gene TRBJ2-1, with TRBD2 matching over 14 bases. The CDR3 runs to 15 residues. Germline V gene sequence: CDR1 WSHSY, CDR2 SAAADI. The V gene end was trimmed by 10 bases and the J gene end by 6 bases; junction bases not matched to a gene: 8. The CDR3 loop is CATARGTSGSNEQFF. In DNA form, the CDR3 reads TGCGCCACCGCTCGGGGGACTAGCGGGAGCAATGAGCAGTTCTTC.

The genes are TRBV28 and TRBJ1-1; TRBD1 matches 7 bases. Germline assignment: CDR1 MDHEN and CDR2 SYDVKM. The junction had 9 bases not matched to a gene; V was cut back by 6 bases and J by 5 bases. This CDR3 region has 14 residues. The CDR3 spells CASRPRQGWTEAFF. The CDR3 nucleotides are TGTGCCAGCAGGCCTAGACAGGGTTGGACTGAAGCTTTCTTT.

This chain connects TRBV5-1 to TRBJ1-1; TRBD1 matches 8 bases. The ends lost 5 bases at V and 5 bases at J; junction bases unmatched: 5. Germline lookup yields CDR1 SGHRS and CDR2 YFSETQ. The CDR3 runs 13 residues. CDR3 in DNA: TGCGCCAGCAGTGACAGGGGATGGACTGAAGCTTTCTTT. Its translation is CASSDRGWTEAFF. Supplemented by reference TRBV5-1 and TRBJ1-1, the full variable domain reads KAGVTQTPRYLIKTRGQQVTLSCSPISGHRSVSWYQQTPGQGLQFLFEYFSETQRNKGNFPGRFSGRQFSNSRSEMNVSTLELGDSALYLCASSDRGWTEAFFGQGTRLTVV.

The gene calls are TRBV2 and TRBJ2-5; 7 bases map to TRBD2. Germline V lookup: CDR1 SNHLY, CDR2 FYNNEI. Unmatched junction bases numbered 10, after V lost 4 bases and J lost 5 bases. The CDR3 has 15 residues. The CDR3 region has the DNA TGTGCCAGCAGTGCGGATTCGCTGGGGGGGGAGACCCAGTACTTC. Its protein product is CASSADSLGGETQYF. Using reference TRBV2 and TRBJ2-5 for the parts outside the CDR3, the full variable domain is EPEVTQTPSHQVTQMGQEVILRCVPISNHLYFYWYRQILGQKVEFLVSFYNNEISEKSEIFDDQFSVERPDGSNFTLKIRSTKLEDSAMYFCASSADSLGGETQYFGPGTRLLVL.

The chain carries TRBV18 and TRBJ2-5, with D perhaps TRBD1 (6 bases). Germline V gene data show CDR1 as KGHSH and CDR2 as LQKENI. The V end was cut by 8 bases, the J end by 1 base, with 11 bases between. The CDR3 spans 13 residues. The CDR3 DNA reads TGTGCCAGCGGAAGGACAGCCCAAGAGACCCAGTACTTC. It is translated as CASGRTAQETQYF.

V is TRBV5-4 and J is TRBJ1-1; D gene ambiguous. V lost 4 bases, J lost 7 bases, and 11 bases lay in between. CDR3 length equals 12 residues. Germline V CDR1 and CDR2: SGHNT, YYREEE (reference sequence). The CDR3 sequence is CASSVGSNEAFF. As DNA, the CDR3 is TGTGCCAGCAGCGTCGGGTCGAATGAAGCTTTCTTT.

The V call is TRBV11-2, the J call TRBJ2-5; 7 nucleotides align to TRBD2. The CDR3 covers 14 residues. From germline, CDR1 is SGHAT and CDR2 FQNNGV. J lost 4 bases, V lost 3 bases, and 5 bases had no gene match. CDR3: CASSFGLGRETQYF. CDR3 coding DNA: TGTGCCAGCAGCTTCGGACTAGGACGAGAGACCCAGTACTTC.

CDR3 DNA sequence: TGCGCCAGCAGCCCCAGTGGGAGGGGCACAGATACGCAGTATTTT. Protein product: CASSPSGRGTDTQYF. V and J are TRBV4-1 and TRBJ2-3, with TRBD2 matching 7 bases. Per germline, CDR1 MGHRA and CDR2 YSYEKL. The CDR3 has 15 residues. V lost 4 bases to trimming and J lost 1 base; unmatched junction nucleotides: 5.

V gene TRBV4-1 combines with J gene TRBJ2-1; TRBD1 agrees at 8 bases. V shed 0 bases and J 7 bases; nucleotides not matched to a gene: 8. Germline CDR1 is MGHRA and CDR2 is YSYEKL. CDR3 length equals 16 residues. CDR3 protein: CASSQEVQGANNEQFF. In DNA form, the CDR3 reads TGCGCCAGCAGCCAAGAGGTGCAGGGGGCAAATAATGAGCAGTTCTTC.

The gene calls are TRBV11-3 and TRBJ2-2; possibly TRBD1 for D (6 bases). Germline CDR1 is SGHNT and CDR2 is YENEEA. This CDR3 region has 15 residues. Between the trimmed V and J ends, which lost 5 bases and 5 bases, there was a span of 15 bases. The CDR3 DNA reads TGTGCCAGCAGCGGGGGTCAGGGGCTTACCGGGGAGCTGTTTTTT. It codes for CASSGGQGLTGELFF.

This clone appeared a few times. The gene calls are TRBV5-4 and TRBJ1-2, with D uncertain. CDR1 is SGHNT, CDR2 YYREEE, per germline (reference sequence). The CDR3 has 16 residues. V dropped 5 bases and J dropped 10 bases, with 27 bases sitting between them. The CDR3 loop is CASRVFSVLAARHYTF. The CDR3 DNA is TGTGCCAGCAGAGTCTTCTCCGTGCTAGCGGCCCGTCACTACACCTTC.

The chain employs TRBV14 and TRBJ2-1; TRBD2 agrees at 9 bases. This CDR3 has 16 amino acids. V was pared by 5 bases and J by 0 bases, with 5 bases of the junction left unmatched. From germline, CDR1 is SGHDN and CDR2 FVKESK. CDR3 region: CASSDNSGSSYNEQFF. Written as DNA, the CDR3 is TGTGCCAGCAGCGACAATAGCGGGAGCTCCTACAATGAGCAGTTCTTC.

V usage is TRBV12-3 or TRBV12-4 and J usage is TRBJ1-2; D ambiguous. Trimming removed 2 bases at V and 8 bases at J, with 12 bases between. The CDR3 has 13 residues. The CDR3 sequence is CASSLREYDGYTF. As DNA, the CDR3 is TGTGCCAGCAGTTTAAGGGAGTACGACGGCTACACCTTC.

This clone was counted between two and nine times. V gene TRBV6-1 combines with J gene TRBJ2-1; D might be TRBD1 (5 bases). Germline V lookup: CDR1 MNHNS, CDR2 SASEGT. V was shortened by 0 bases and J by 3 bases, with 6 bases between the two germline ends. The CDR3 has 14 amino acids. CDR3 region: CASSEARVYNEQFF. The CDR3 nucleotides are TGTGCCAGCAGTGAAGCCAGGGTCTACAATGAGCAGTTCTTC.

V usage is TRBV2 and J usage is TRBJ2-1, with D unresolved. Trimming removed 0 bases from V and 11 bases from J, with 11 bases in between. The CDR3 spans 13 residues. Germline-derived CDR1 and CDR2 are SNHLY and FYNNEI. CDR3 loop: CASSEATIEKQFF. Written as DNA, the CDR3 is TGTGCCAGCAGTGAAGCTACGATTGAGAAGCAGTTCTTC.

This clone was found once. The chain joins TRBV4-1 to TRBJ2-1; D may be TRBD1 (6 bases). V shed 3 bases and J shed 5 bases, with 11 bases lying between them. Germline CDR1 is MGHRA and CDR2 is YSYEKL. This CDR3 has 14 residues. CDR3 coding DNA: TGCGCCAGCAGCCAGCATCAGGGGAACAATGAGCAGTTCTTC. This gives the protein CASSQHQGNNEQFF.

This clone was recorded only once. The gene calls are TRBV24-1 and TRBJ1-1, with D unresolved. The CDR3 is 12 residues long. The germline V and J ends were trimmed by 5 bases and 10 bases, with 13 bases remaining between them. The germline gives CDR1 KGHDR, CDR2 SFDVKD. As DNA, the CDR3 is TGTGCCACCAGTGGTTCGGGAGGGCGAGCTTTCTTT. Protein: CATSGSGGRAFF.

This chain connects TRBV11-1 to TRBJ2-2; 8 bases agree with TRBD2. After removal of 8 bases from V and 4 bases from J, the junction contained 9 bases not matched to a gene. CDR1 and CDR2 (germline): SGHAT, FQDESV (reference sequence). The CDR3 contains 15 residues. The CDR3 sequence: CASRLLAGGTGELFF. In DNA, the CDR3 is TGTGCCAGCCGCCTTCTAGCGGGTGGCACCGGGGAGCTGTTTTTT.